What follows is one T cell receptor beta chain and its context. The data originate from a study of identical twins. Among all donors, each was a healthy Caucasian. V lost 0 bases, J lost 6 bases, and 9 bases lay in between. CDR3 length: 14 amino acids. CDR1 and CDR2 from the germline V gene are SGHRS and YFSETQ. TCRdb reprocessed the 5' RACE reads with MiXCR, giving one entry per CDR3 protein. The sample carries 750,000 to 950,000 distinct CDR3 sequences, roughly an eighth recorded once. These data also featured in a second study, about yellow fever vaccine responses in identical twins.

This rearrangement joins TRBV5-1 to TRBJ2-2; D gene unclear. Source material: PBMCs. The origin of this receptor is a woman aged 18-29 years in good health. For the CDR3, the DNA is TGCGCCAGCAGCTTGGGATCCTCTCCCGGGGAGCTGTTTTTT. Its translation is CASSLGSSPGELFF. The full variable domain, rest sourced from reference TRBV5-1 and TRBJ2-2, is KAGVTQTPRYLIKTRGQQVTLSCSPISGHRSVSWYQQTPGQGLQFLFEYFSETQRNKGNFPGRFSGRQFSNSRSEMNVSTLELGDSALYLCASSLGSSPGELFFGEGSRLTVL.